The subject of this entry is one TCR beta chain. The source of the sample is a study of blood T cell repertoires in COVID-19. Looking at the study overall: The samples span acute and convalescent COVID-19 from the United States, Italy and Spain. PBMCs, B-cell-depleted T cells, or T cells provided the cDNA or gDNA that made up the material.

The authors' processing: Nucleated cell counts were estimated from reference gene primer amplification. Generated by immunoSEQ multiplex PCR, the TCRdb table keeps only in-frame clones and is missing some. Clone size and the V and J calls come from that table; the DNA yielded D and trimming. This table holds approximately 470,000 clones, over 75% found once. The CDR3 totals 14 residues. The V gene lost 3 bases and the J gene lost 4 bases, with 15 bases spanning the gap. Germline CDR1 GTSNPN, CDR2 SVGIG (reference sequence). This chain joins TRBV30 and TRBJ2-5; perhaps TRBD2 as D (6 bases). Sequencing was done on a sample of peripheral blood. This clonotype originated in a human donor in a cohort sampled during active COVID-19. In DNA form, the CDR3 reads TGTGCCTGGAGCCCATCAGGGACTCCAGAGACCCAGTACTTC. Translation: CAWSPSGTPETQYF.